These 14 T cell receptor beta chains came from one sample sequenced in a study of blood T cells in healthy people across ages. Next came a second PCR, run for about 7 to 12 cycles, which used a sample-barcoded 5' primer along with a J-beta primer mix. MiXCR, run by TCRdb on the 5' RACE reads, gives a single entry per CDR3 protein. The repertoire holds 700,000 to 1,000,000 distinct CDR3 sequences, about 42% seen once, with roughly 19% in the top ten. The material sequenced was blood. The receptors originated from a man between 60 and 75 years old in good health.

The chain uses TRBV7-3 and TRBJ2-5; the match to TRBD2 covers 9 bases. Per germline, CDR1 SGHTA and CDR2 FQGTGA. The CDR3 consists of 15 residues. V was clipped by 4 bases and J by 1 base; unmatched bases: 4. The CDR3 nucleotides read TGTGCCAGCAGCTCGGGGACTAGCAGCCAAGAGACCCAGTACTTC. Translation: CASSSGTSSQETQYF.

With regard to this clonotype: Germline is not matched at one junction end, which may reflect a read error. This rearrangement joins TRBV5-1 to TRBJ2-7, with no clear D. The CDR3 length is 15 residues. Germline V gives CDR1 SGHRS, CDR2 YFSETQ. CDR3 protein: CASRLVSEDSYEQYF. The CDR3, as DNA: TGCGCCAGCAGATTGGTCTCAGAGGACTCCTACGAGCAGTACTTC.

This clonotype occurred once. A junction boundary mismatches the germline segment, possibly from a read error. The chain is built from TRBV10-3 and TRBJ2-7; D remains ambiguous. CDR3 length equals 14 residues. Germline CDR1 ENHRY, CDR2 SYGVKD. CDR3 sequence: CAVSDPIGSYEQYF. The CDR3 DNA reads TGTGCCGTCAGTGACCCGATCGGAAGCTACGAGCAGTACTTC.

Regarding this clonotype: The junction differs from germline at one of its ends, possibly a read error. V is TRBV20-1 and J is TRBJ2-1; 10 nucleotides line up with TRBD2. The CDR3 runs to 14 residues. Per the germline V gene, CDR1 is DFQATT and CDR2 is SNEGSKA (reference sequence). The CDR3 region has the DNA TGCAGTACTAGGAACAGCGGGGGGGGTAATGAGCAGTTCTTC. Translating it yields CSTRNSGGGNEQFF.

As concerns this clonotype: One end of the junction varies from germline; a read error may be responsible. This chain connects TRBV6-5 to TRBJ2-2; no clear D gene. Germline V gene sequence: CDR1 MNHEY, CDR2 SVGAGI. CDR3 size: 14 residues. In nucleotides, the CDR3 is TGTGCCAGTAGTTACGGCAGAGGCACCGGGGAGCTGTTTTTT. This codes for CASSYGRGTGELFF.

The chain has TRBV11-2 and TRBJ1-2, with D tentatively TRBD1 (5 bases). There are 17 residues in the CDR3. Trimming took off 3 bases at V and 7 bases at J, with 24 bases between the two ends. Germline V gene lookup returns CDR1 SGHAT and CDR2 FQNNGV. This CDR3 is CASSLFLGGTGETGYTF. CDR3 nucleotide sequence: TGTGCCAGCAGCTTGTTTCTCGGTGGGACGGGAGAGACTGGCTACACCTTC. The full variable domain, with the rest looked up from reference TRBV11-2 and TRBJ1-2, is EAGVAQSPRYKIIEKRQSVAFWCNPISGHATLYWYQQILGQGPKLLIQFQNNGVVDDSQLPKDRFSAERLKGVDSTLKIQPAKLEDSAVYLCASSLFLGGTGETGYTFGSGTRLTVV.

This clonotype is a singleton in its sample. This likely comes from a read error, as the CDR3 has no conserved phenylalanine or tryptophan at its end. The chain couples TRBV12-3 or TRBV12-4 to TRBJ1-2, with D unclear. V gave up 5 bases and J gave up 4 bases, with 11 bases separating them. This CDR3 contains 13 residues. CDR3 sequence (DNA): TGTGCCAGCAGTGCCGCCAACGTCTATGGCTACACCATC. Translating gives CASSAANVYGYTI.

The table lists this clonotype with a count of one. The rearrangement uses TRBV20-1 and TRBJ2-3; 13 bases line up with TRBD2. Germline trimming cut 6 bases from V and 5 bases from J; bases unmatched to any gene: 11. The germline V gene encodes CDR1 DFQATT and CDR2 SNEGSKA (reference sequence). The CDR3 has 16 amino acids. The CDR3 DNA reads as TGCAGTGCCCTAACCGGACTAGCGGGGGTGGTAGATACGCAGTATTTT. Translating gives CSALTGLAGVVDTQYF.

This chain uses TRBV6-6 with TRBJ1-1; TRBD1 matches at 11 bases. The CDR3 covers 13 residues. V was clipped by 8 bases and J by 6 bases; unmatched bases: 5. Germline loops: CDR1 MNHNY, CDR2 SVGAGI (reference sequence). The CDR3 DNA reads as TGTGCCAGCTTGGACAGGGGGCTCGCTGAAGCTTTCTTT. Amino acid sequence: CASLDRGLAEAFF.

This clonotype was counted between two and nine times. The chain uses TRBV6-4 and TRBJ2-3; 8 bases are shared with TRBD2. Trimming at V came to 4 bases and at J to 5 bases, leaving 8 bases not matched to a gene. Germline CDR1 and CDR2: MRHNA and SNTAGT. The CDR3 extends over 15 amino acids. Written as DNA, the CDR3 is TGTGCCAGCAGTGCGTCACGGGGGGGCAGAGATACGCAGTATTTT. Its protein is CASSASRGGRDTQYF.

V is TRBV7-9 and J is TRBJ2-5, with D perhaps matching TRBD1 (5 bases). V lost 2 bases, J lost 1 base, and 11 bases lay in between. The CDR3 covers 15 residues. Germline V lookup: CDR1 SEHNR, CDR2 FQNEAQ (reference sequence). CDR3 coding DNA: TGTGCCAGCAGCTTATTAACAGGACCCCAAGAGACCCAGTACTTC. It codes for CASSLLTGPQETQYF.

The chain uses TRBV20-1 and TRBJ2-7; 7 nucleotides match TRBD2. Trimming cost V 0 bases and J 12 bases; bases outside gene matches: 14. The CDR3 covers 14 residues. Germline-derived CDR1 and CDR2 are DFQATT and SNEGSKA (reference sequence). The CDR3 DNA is TGCAGTGCTAGAGATAGCTTGCTGGCGGGGGTCGGGTACTTC. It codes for CSARDSLLAGVGYF.

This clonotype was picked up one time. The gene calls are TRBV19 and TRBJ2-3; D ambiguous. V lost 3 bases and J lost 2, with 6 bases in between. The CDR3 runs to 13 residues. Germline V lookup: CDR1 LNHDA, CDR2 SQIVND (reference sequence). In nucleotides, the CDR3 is TGTGCCAGTAGTATCTACGTCACAGATACGCAGTATTTT. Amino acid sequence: CASSIYVTDTQYF.

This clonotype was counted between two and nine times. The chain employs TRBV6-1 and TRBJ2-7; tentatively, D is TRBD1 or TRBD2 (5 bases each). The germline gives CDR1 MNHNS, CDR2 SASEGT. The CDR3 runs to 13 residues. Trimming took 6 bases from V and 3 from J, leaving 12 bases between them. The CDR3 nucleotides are TGTGCCAGCAGGACCGGGACCAGCTACGAGCAGTACTTC. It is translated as CASRTGTSYEQYF.